This TCR beta chain stems from a study of blood T cells in healthy people across ages. Trimming left V 0 bases short and J 6 bases short, with 9 bases between. CDR1 LGHDT and CDR2 YNNKEL come from the germline V gene (reference sequence). The length of the CDR3 is 14 residues. General study points: Changes seen in expanded clonotypes were possibly confounded by donor CMV status left unknown. The study found more naive CD4+ cells and higher diversity in long-lived than aged donors. Older age coincided with a roughly linear decline in TCR beta diversity per million T cells.

The sample holds a few counts of this clonotype. Its antigen is currently unknown. The authors ran a second PCR of 7 to 11 cycles using a sample-barcoded 5' primer and a J-beta primer mix. Carrying 12 random nucleotides, a template-switch adaptor labeled each individual cDNA molecule. TCRdb fed the 5' RACE reads into MiXCR, producing one record per CDR3 protein. The sample comprises 700,000 or so distinct CDR3 sequences, 22% of which are singletons, and around a fifth rests with the top ten. Sequenced material: blood. This clonotype originated in a man between 65 and 85 years old in good health. The V gene is TRBV3-1, the J gene TRBJ2-1; D unresolved. CDR3 bases: TGTGCCAGCAGCCAAGATCCATCAGGCAATGAGCAGTTCTTC. Protein: CASSQDPSGNEQFF.